This T cell receptor (beta chain) was sequenced during a study of T cell changes during pregnancy in multiple sclerosis. The CDR3 has 16 residues. V lost 6 bases and J lost 5; bases outside the gene matches: 8. Germline-derived CDR1 and CDR2 are SEHNR and FQNEAQ (reference sequence). The method was immunoSEQ multiplex PCR; TCRdb's version includes in-frame clones alone and lacks a portion of them. The repertoire has over 10,000 clones, about nine tenths of them found once; the top ten carry roughly 8%. The chain uses TRBV7-9 and TRBJ1-4; TRBD1 matches 11 bases. This TCR was sampled from a female donor in good health, enrolled as a control in a pregnancy study. Here the sequenced sample was CD8+ T cells from peripheral blood mononuclear cells, taken in the second trimester of pregnancy. CDR3 DNA sequence: TGTGCCAGCAGGGAACGGACAGGGGGCGAGAATGAAAAACTGTTTTTT. This translates into CASRERTGGENEKLFF.